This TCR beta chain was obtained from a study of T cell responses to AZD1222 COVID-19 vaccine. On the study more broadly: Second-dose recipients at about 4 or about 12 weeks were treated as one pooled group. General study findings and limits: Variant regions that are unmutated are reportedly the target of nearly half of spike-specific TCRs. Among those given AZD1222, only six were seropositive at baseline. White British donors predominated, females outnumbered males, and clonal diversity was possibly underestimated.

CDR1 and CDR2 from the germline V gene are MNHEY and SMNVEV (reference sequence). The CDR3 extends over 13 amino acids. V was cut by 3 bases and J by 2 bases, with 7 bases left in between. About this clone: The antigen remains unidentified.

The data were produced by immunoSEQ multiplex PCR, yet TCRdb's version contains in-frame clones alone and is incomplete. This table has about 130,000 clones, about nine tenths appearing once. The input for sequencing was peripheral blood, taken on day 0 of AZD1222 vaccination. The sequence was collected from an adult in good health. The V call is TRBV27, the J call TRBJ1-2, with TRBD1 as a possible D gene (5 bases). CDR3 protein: CASSFQGNYGYTF. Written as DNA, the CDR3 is TGTGCCAGCAGTTTCCAGGGAAACTATGGCTACACCTTC.